Each of the 16 T cell receptor beta chains below was sequenced from the same sample in a study of CD8+ T cells in alopecia areata. Treatment denoted: oral pan-JAK inhibitor, 5-10 mg twice daily. The sequencing template was cDNA reverse transcribed from extracted RNA. TCRdb keeps only in-frame clones here, not all; method: immunoSEQ multiplex PCR. The data contain 80,000 to 95,000 clones, roughly 46% of them seen just once; the ten biggest clones take up 15% to 20%. The specimen was CD8+ T cells sorted from blood, collected at week 24, from a patient treated with tofacitinib. These receptors were collected from a human donor with alopecia areata.

This clone has only a few counts. V is TRBV29-1 and J is TRBJ1-1; TRBD1 is a possible D gene (6 bases). The V gene's germline CDR1 is SQVTM and CDR2 ANQGSEA. CDR3 length equals 14 residues. V dropped 8 bases and J dropped 4 bases, with 20 bases sitting between them. The CDR3 nucleotides read TGCAGCACAGACTCATCCGAGGGGGGCACTGAAGCTTTCTTT. Its protein product is CSTDSSEGGTEAFF.

The V gene is TRBV7-2, the J gene TRBJ2-6; D ambiguous. CDR3 length: 15 amino acids. Germline lookup yields CDR1 SGHTA and CDR2 FQGNSA. Trimming removed 7 bases from V and 0 bases from J, with 10 bases in between. CDR3 bases: TGTGCCAGCATCCTATACCCCTCTGGGGCCAACGTCCTGACTTTC. Translating it yields CASILYPSGANVLTF.

The chain has TRBV29-1 and TRBJ2-5; TRBD2 is a possible D gene (6 bases). The germline V gene has CDR1 SQVTM and CDR2 ANQGSEA. V was trimmed by 6 bases and J by 5 bases, leaving 10 bases between them. CDR3 length: 11 amino acids. CDR3 region: CSVPGSETQYF. The CDR3 DNA sequence: TGCAGCGTCCCCGGGAGTGAGACCCAGTACTTC.

This clone has more than one count but fewer than ten. This sequence joins TRBV5-1 and TRBJ2-4; 9 nucleotides match TRBD1. The CDR3 spans 16 residues. With 3 bases clipped from V and 3 bases from J, the junction kept 7 bases outside the gene matches. CDR1 SGHRS and CDR2 YFSETQ come from the germline V gene. The chain's CDR3 is CASSSGTGYGKNIQYF. CDR3 in DNA: TGCGCCAGCAGCTCGGGGACAGGGTACGGCAAAAACATTCAGTACTTC. The variable domain in full, completed from reference TRBV5-1 and TRBJ2-4, reads KAGVTQTPRYLIKTRGQQVTLSCSPISGHRSVSWYQQTPGQGLQFLFEYFSETQRNKGNFPGRFSGRQFSNSRSEMNVSTLELGDSALYLCASSSGTGYGKNIQYFGAGTRLSVL.

V and J are TRBV4-1 and TRBJ2-2; TRBD1 or TRBD2 may be the D gene (5 bases each). The CDR3 extends over 14 amino acids. V lost 6 bases and J lost 8, with 16 bases in between. The germline gives CDR1 MGHRA, CDR2 YSYEKL. CDR3 nucleotides: TGCGCCAGCAGGGGTGGGGCACGGGGAGGGGAGCTGTTTTTT. It is translated as CASRGGARGGELFF.

This sequence joins TRBV29-1 and TRBJ2-1, with D perhaps given as TRBD1 or TRBD2 (6 bases each). The CDR3 runs to 13 residues. Germline V lookup: CDR1 SQVTM, CDR2 ANQGSEA. V was trimmed by 1 base and J by 7 bases, leaving 11 bases between them. The CDR3: CSVEGGTSNEQFF. The CDR3 region has the DNA TGCAGCGTTGAAGGCGGGACAAGTAATGAGCAGTTCTTC.

The chain carries TRBV19 and TRBJ2-7; 7 nucleotides match TRBD2. Per the germline V gene, CDR1 is LNHDA and CDR2 is SQIVND (reference sequence). The CDR3 consists of 15 residues. The V segment lost 5 bases and the J segment 3 bases; nucleotides outside the gene matches: 10. CDR3 residues: CASSYGASGYYEQYF. For the CDR3, the DNA is TGTGCCAGTAGTTATGGTGCTAGCGGATACTACGAGCAGTACTTC.

V gene TRBV6-5 combines with J gene TRBJ2-1; D remains ambiguous. Germline lookup yields CDR1 MNHEY and CDR2 SVGAGI. The CDR3 extends over 13 amino acids. Deletions cut 6 bases from V and 5 bases from J, with 11 bases between. CDR3 protein: CASSLSSNNEQFF. As DNA, the CDR3 is TGTGCCAGCAGCTTGTCCTCGAACAATGAGCAGTTCTTC.

This clone showed up just a few times. This rearrangement joins TRBV29-1 to TRBJ2-7; the match to TRBD1 covers 7 bases. The CDR3 loop spans 13 amino acids. V lost 7 bases, J lost 5 bases, and 11 bases stayed unmatched. The germline V gene encodes CDR1 SQVTM and CDR2 ANQGSEA. CDR3 sequence reads: CSASDRVDHEQYF. CDR3 bases: TGCAGCGCCAGTGACAGGGTCGACCACGAGCAGTACTTC.

The genes are TRBV2 and TRBJ2-7; TRBD1 agrees at 7 bases. This CDR3 spans 15 amino acids. V trimming: 3 bases; J trimming: 4 bases; junction bases outside the gene matches: 9. Germline V CDR1 and CDR2: SNHLY, FYNNEI. CDR3 coding DNA: TGTGCCAGCAGTGAGATGGACACCAGGGGGTACGAGCAGTACTTC. It yields the protein CASSEMDTRGYEQYF.

J is TRBJ1-1 and V is TRBV9, with D perhaps TRBD1 (5 bases). V lost 0 bases and J lost 3, with 6 bases in between. Germline V gene sequence: CDR1 SGDLS, CDR2 YYNGEE. The length of the CDR3 is 13 residues. The CDR3 region is CASSVGGDTEAFF. CDR3 DNA sequence: TGTGCCAGCAGCGTAGGGGGGGACACTGAAGCTTTCTTT.

This clone was seen more than once but under ten times. Other DNA sequences in this specimen translate into the identical CDR3. The V call is TRBV5-1, the J call TRBJ2-7; D remains unclear. V lost 1 base to trimming and J lost 3 bases, with 5 bases between them. Germline V gives CDR1 SGHRS, CDR2 YFSETQ. The CDR3 covers 12 residues. The CDR3 DNA reads TGCGCCAGCAGCTTGAACCGCTACGAGCAGTACTTC. The encoded protein is CASSLNRYEQYF.

The gene calls are TRBV2 and TRBJ2-7, with 11 bases identical to TRBD2. J gave up 0 bases and V 1 base, and 5 bases lay outside the gene matches. This CDR3 comprises 17 residues. CDR1 and CDR2 from the germline V gene are SNHLY and FYNNEI. The CDR3: CASSEVLAGVSSYEQYF. The CDR3 DNA follows: TGTGCCAGCAGTGAAGTACTAGCGGGGGTGAGCTCCTACGAGCAGTACTTC.

This clone has only a few counts. This chain links TRBV7-8 with TRBJ2-1; possible D gene TRBD2, 5 bases. Trimming pared 2 bases from V and 5 bases from J, leaving 13 bases between. The germline V gene encodes CDR1 SGHVS and CDR2 FQNEAQ. This CDR3 is 15 amino acids long. The CDR3, as DNA: TGTGCCAGCAGCTTAAGCCAAGCGGTAAACAATGAGCAGTTCTTC. Protein: CASSLSQAVNNEQFF.

This clone was seen more than once but under ten times. The rearrangement joins TRBV29-1 to TRBJ2-7, with D possibly TRBD2 on 5 matching bases. Trimming took off 4 bases at V and 0 bases at J, with 10 bases between the two ends. Looked up from germline, CDR1 is SQVTM and CDR2 is ANQGSEA. This CDR3 is 13 amino acids long. Here the CDR3 reads CSVVGGNSYEQYF. The CDR3 DNA sequence: TGCAGCGTTGTTGGAGGAAACTCCTACGAGCAGTACTTC.

This clone was observed once. DNA for the CDR3: TGTGCCAGCAGCGTAGGATCAGCGGGCGAGCAGTACTTC. Residues: CASSVGSAGEQYF. This chain uses TRBV9 with TRBJ2-7, with TRBD2 as a possible D gene (6 bases). There are 13 residues in the CDR3. Trimming cost V 0 bases and J 6 bases, with 10 bases left between them. Germline CDR1 SGDLS, CDR2 YYNGEE.